This entry lists 27 T cell receptor beta chains sequenced from one sample in a study of T cell repertoires in cytomegalovirus infection. TCRdb redid the calling of the reads with MiXCR, one entry per CDR3 protein. The repertoire has about 450,000 distinct CDR3 sequences, 30% to 40% of them found once; the top ten carry roughly an eighth. Sequencing was done on a sample of PBMCs. The receptors originated from a human donor in good health (CMV status not recorded). Some clones in this sample may be carry-over from other donors' samples.

This clonotype came up many times. The V and J genes are TRBV7-2 and TRBJ1-2; D possibly corresponds to TRBD1 (6 bases). With 6 bases removed from V and 0 bases from J, the gap between germline ends came to 11 bases. Per germline, CDR1 SGHTA and CDR2 FQGNSA. The CDR3 is 14 amino acids. The CDR3 coding sequence is TGTGCCAGCAGGATGGGGGGCTCTAACTATGGCTACACCTTC. Protein: CASRMGGSNYGYTF.

Many counts were recorded for this clonotype. The chain links TRBV7-9 to TRBJ1-2; D not resolved. V was trimmed by 3 bases and J by 6 bases, leaving 11 bases between them. This CDR3 contains 13 residues. From germline, CDR1 is SEHNR and CDR2 FQNEAQ (reference sequence). CDR3 loop: CASSFKGEDGYTF. CDR3 DNA sequence: TGTGCCAGCAGCTTTAAGGGCGAGGATGGCTACACCTTC.

This clonotype appeared a few times. This rearrangement joins TRBV10-3 to TRBJ1-1; D gene ambiguous. The length of the CDR3 is 13 residues. The germline V and J ends were trimmed by 8 bases and 0 bases, with 10 bases remaining between them. The germline CDR1 and CDR2 sequences are ENHRY and SYGVKD. In DNA, the CDR3 is TGTGCCATCCTTGACGGGATGAACACTGAAGCTTTCTTT. This gives the protein CAILDGMNTEAFF.

Notes on this clonotype: A junction end diverges from the germline sequence, so it may reflect a read error. This sequence joins TRBV12-3 or TRBV12-4 and TRBJ1-5; D not certain. The CDR3 covers 13 residues. The CDR3 DNA sequence: TGTGCCAGCATTTTAGAGGCTAATCAGCCCCAGCATTTT. Residues: CASILEANQPQHF.

This clonotype was seen a few times. V gene TRBV7-2 combines with J gene TRBJ1-1; D ambiguous. The germline V and J ends were trimmed by 8 bases and 0 bases, with 13 bases remaining between them. Germline CDR1 reads SGHTA; CDR2 reads FQGNSA. This CDR3 is 14 amino acids long. The CDR3 region is CASSARVMNTEAFF. The DNA for the CDR3 is TGTGCCAGCTCCGCCCGGGTCATGAACACTGAAGCTTTCTTT.

The table lists this clonotype with many counts. The chain employs TRBV12-3 or TRBV12-4 and TRBJ1-2; maybe TRBD1 (5 bases). Trimming stripped 4 bases from V and 8 bases from J, with 14 bases between. The CDR3 contains 13 residues. The CDR3 DNA follows: TGTGCCAGCAGTTCCCCAGGGAAGGAGGGCTACACCTTC. Translated: CASSSPGKEGYTF.

This chain connects TRBV19 to TRBJ2-1, with D perhaps matching TRBD1 (6 bases). The CDR3 is 18 residues long. Germline V gene lookup returns CDR1 LNHDA and CDR2 SQIVND (reference sequence). V was cut by 8 bases and J by 3 bases, with 26 bases left in between. CDR3: CASSHPGWRQEIYNEQFF. The CDR3 DNA reads as TGTGCCAGTTCCCACCCCGGCTGGAGACAGGAGATCTACAATGAGCAGTTCTTC.

The rearrangement uses TRBV20-1 and TRBJ1-2, with 7 bases matching TRBD1. This CDR3 is 13 amino acids long. The V segment lost 1 base and the J segment 4 bases; nucleotides outside the gene matches: 3. The V gene's germline CDR1 is DFQATT and CDR2 SNEGSKA (reference sequence). CDR3 in DNA: TGCAGTGCTAGAGCCGGGACAGCCTATGGCTACACCTTC. Translated, it gives CSARAGTAYGYTF.

This clonotype has only a few counts. V is TRBV7-8 and J is TRBJ1-2, with 11 bases matching TRBD1. The CDR3 has 16 amino acids. Trimming took 5 bases from V and 7 from J; bases not matched to a gene: 12. Germline lookup yields CDR1 SGHVS and CDR2 FQNEAQ. CDR3 nucleotide sequence: TGTGCCAGCAGCCCAAAGCCCGGGACAGGGGGTAGTGGCTACACCTTC. Protein: CASSPKPGTGGSGYTF.

This clonotype was counted many times. The chain employs TRBV7-8 and TRBJ1-2; maybe TRBD1 (5 bases). Germline V gene lookup returns CDR1 SGHVS and CDR2 FQNEAQ. V shed 5 bases and J shed 6 bases, with 19 bases lying between them. The CDR3 is made up of 15 amino acids. The CDR3 DNA follows: TGTGCCAGCAGCCCAGGTCAGGGTGGGAAGAATGGCTACACCTTC. Amino acids: CASSPGQGGKNGYTF.

This clonotype was detected only a few times. The chain links TRBV6-2 or TRBV6-3 to TRBJ2-1; TRBD1 might be the D (6 bases). The V gene lost 6 bases and the J gene lost 0 bases, with 12 bases spanning the gap. There are 15 residues in the CDR3. Germline values: CDR1 MNHEY, CDR2 SVGEGT. The CDR3 coding sequence is TGTGCCAGCAGCCACAGGGACGGCTCCTACAATGAGCAGTTCTTC. This encodes CASSHRDGSYNEQFF.

This clonotype came up a few times. This rearrangement joins TRBV6-6 to TRBJ2-3; D call uncertain. V was cut by 0 bases and J by 1 base, with 8 bases left in between. Germline CDR1 is MNHNY and CDR2 is SVGAGI (reference sequence). The CDR3 is 15 amino acids. DNA for the CDR3: TGTGCCAGCAGTTACTCACCGCAGGGCACAGATACGCAGTATTTT. It specifies CASSYSPQGTDTQYF.

This clonotype showed up many times. The rearrangement links TRBV7-2 to TRBJ2-1; 11 nucleotides align to TRBD2. The germline V gene has CDR1 SGHTA and CDR2 FQGNSA. V shed 1 base, J shed 1 base, and the junction held 0 bases outside the gene matches. CDR3 size: 16 residues. CDR3: CASSLVAGGSYNEQFF. In DNA, the CDR3 is TGTGCCAGCAGCTTAGTAGCGGGGGGGTCCTACAATGAGCAGTTCTTC.

A remark on this clonotype: With a much larger clone just one base away, this may be a read error. The chain uses TRBV6-6 and TRBJ2-7, with TRBD1 as a possible D gene (6 bases). With 6 bases removed from V and 7 bases from J, the gap between germline ends came to 19 bases. The germline gives CDR1 MNHNY, CDR2 SVGAGI (reference sequence). The CDR3 covers 14 residues. CDR3 in DNA: TGTGCCAGCAGCCACCGGGACAACCAGATTGAGCAGTACTTC. Translating it yields CASSHRDNQIEQYF.

This clonotype has a handful of counts. The chain carries TRBV11-2 and TRBJ2-1; 10 nucleotides match TRBD2. V trimming: 0 bases; J trimming: 5 bases; junction bases outside the gene matches: 16. The CDR3 has 20 residues. Germline V gene data show CDR1 as SGHAT and CDR2 as FQNNGV. The CDR3 spells CASSLDLVASGGRRNNEQFF. For the CDR3, the DNA is TGTGCCAGCAGCTTAGATCTCGTGGCTAGCGGGGGCCGTCGAAACAATGAGCAGTTCTTC.

This clonotype occurred many times. V and J are TRBV7-2 and TRBJ1-3; tentative D call: TRBD1 (5 bases). The V end was cut by 5 bases, the J end by 2 bases, with 10 bases between. The CDR3 is 14 amino acids. Germline loops: CDR1 SGHTA, CDR2 FQGNSA. CDR3 protein: CASSPMTAGNTIYF. The CDR3 nucleotides are TGTGCCAGCAGCCCCATGACAGCTGGAAACACCATATATTTT.

The chain uses TRBV28 and TRBJ1-1; D is possibly TRBD1 (6 bases). The germline V gene encodes CDR1 MDHEN and CDR2 SYDVKM. The V end was cut by 5 bases, the J end by 4 bases, with 14 bases between. This CDR3 region has 14 residues. CDR3 bases: TGTGCCAGCAGTGCTACAGGGTTTCCCACTGAAGCTTTCTTT. Translated, it gives CASSATGFPTEAFF. Based on the CDR3 plus reference TRBV28 and TRBJ1-1, the full variable domain is DVKVTQSSRYLVKRTGEKVFLECVQDMDHENMFWYRQDPGLGLRLIYFSYDVKMKEKGDIPEGYSVSREKKERFSLILESASTNQTSMYLCASSATGFPTEAFFGQGTRLTVV.

Note on this clonotype: The conserved closing phenylalanine or tryptophan is absent in this CDR3, likely reflecting a read error. The chain combines TRBV24-1 with TRBJ2-3; D not resolved. Germline V gene lookup returns CDR1 KGHDR and CDR2 SFDVKD. The CDR3 covers 14 residues. The V and J ends lost 6 bases and 6 bases respectively, with 15 bases between them. This chain's CDR3 is CATSYPMRSDTQYL. CDR3 DNA: TGTGCCACCAGTTACCCGATGAGATCCGATACGCAGTATTTG.

The chain employs TRBV28 and TRBJ2-3; D might be TRBD2 (6 bases). The CDR3 is 16 residues long. The V gene's germline CDR1 is MDHEN and CDR2 SYDVKM. V was cut by 4 bases and J by 5 bases, with 19 bases left in between. Here the CDR3 DNA reads TGTGCCAGCAGTTCGACCGGGACTGCCTTAAGAGATACGCAGTATTTT. This codes for CASSSTGTALRDTQYF.

J is TRBJ2-1 and V is TRBV27; D is possibly TRBD1 or TRBD2 (6 bases each). CDR3 length equals 15 residues. From germline, CDR1 is MNHEY and CDR2 SMNVEV (reference sequence). V was pared by 7 bases and J by 1 base, with 14 bases between. CDR3 nucleotides: TGTGCCAGCAATGGAGGGGGGAGATCCTACAATGAGCAGTTCTTC. Translating it yields CASNGGGRSYNEQFF.

This clonotype has at least ten counts. This chain connects TRBV10-3 to TRBJ1-4; D call uncertain. The CDR3 loop spans 14 amino acids. The ends were cut back, 2 bases at V and 7 bases at J, with 11 bases in the middle. Germline V gives CDR1 ENHRY, CDR2 SYGVKD. DNA for the CDR3: TGTGCCATCAGTGAGGGGAGCCGTGGTGAAAAACTGTTTTTT. Translating gives CAISEGSRGEKLFF.

The sample holds a few counts of this clonotype. J is TRBJ2-7 and V is TRBV19; no definite D call. Looked up from germline, CDR1 is LNHDA and CDR2 is SQIVND (reference sequence). V was pared by 5 bases and J by 0 bases, with 5 bases between. CDR3 length: 12 residues. Here the CDR3 reads CASSSASYEQYF. The CDR3 bases are TGTGCCAGTAGTTCAGCCTCCTACGAGCAGTACTTC.

This chain's CDR3 is CASSIPGGGYGYTF. For the CDR3, the DNA is TGTGCCAGCAGTATCCCCGGTGGTGGCTATGGCTACACCTTC. V and J are TRBV28 and TRBJ1-2; no definite D call. V was pared by 5 bases and J by 4 bases, with 14 bases between. Germline V lookup: CDR1 MDHEN, CDR2 SYDVKM. The CDR3 spans 14 residues.

Many counts were recorded for this clonotype. The chain has TRBV7-2 and TRBJ1-1; TRBD1 matches at 8 bases. Trimming took 5 bases from V and 5 from J; bases not matched to a gene: 7. The CDR3 consists of 14 residues. Germline loops: CDR1 SGHTA, CDR2 FQGNSA. The DNA of the CDR3 is TGTGCCAGCAGCATACCAGGGGGCGTGACTGAAGCTTTCTTT. Translating gives CASSIPGGVTEAFF.

This clonotype has a handful of counts. The rearrangement links TRBV4-3 to TRBJ1-1; no definite D call. The CDR3 has 14 residues. Trimming removed 3 bases from V and 1 base from J, with 9 bases in between. CDR1 is LGHNA and CDR2 is YSLEER in the germline V gene. CDR3 protein: CASSHLGENTEAFF. CDR3 DNA sequence: TGCGCCAGCAGCCATCTGGGAGAGAACACTGAAGCTTTCTTT.

In regard to this clonotype: This may stem from a read error, because a much larger clone lies one nucleotide away. The missing conserved phenylalanine or tryptophan at the end of this CDR3 makes a read error likely. The gene calls are TRBV7-8 and TRBJ2-1; D is possibly TRBD2 (5 bases). The ends were cut back, 2 bases at V and 8 bases at J, with 13 bases in the middle. The germline V gene has CDR1 SGHVS and CDR2 FQNEAQ. CDR3 size: 14 residues. The CDR3 spells CASSLILAGDEQFY. The CDR3 nucleotides are TGTGCCAGCAGCTTAATCCTAGCCGGCGATGAGCAGTTCTAC.

This clonotype was counted many times. The chain links TRBV7-2 to TRBJ2-7; 9 positions match TRBD1. Germline CDR1 SGHTA, CDR2 FQGNSA. The CDR3 length is 14 residues. The ends lost 1 base at V and 3 bases at J; junction bases unmatched: 1. CDR3 sequence reads: CASSLGDRDYEQYF. CDR3 DNA sequence: TGTGCCAGCAGCTTAGGGGACAGGGACTACGAGCAGTACTTC.